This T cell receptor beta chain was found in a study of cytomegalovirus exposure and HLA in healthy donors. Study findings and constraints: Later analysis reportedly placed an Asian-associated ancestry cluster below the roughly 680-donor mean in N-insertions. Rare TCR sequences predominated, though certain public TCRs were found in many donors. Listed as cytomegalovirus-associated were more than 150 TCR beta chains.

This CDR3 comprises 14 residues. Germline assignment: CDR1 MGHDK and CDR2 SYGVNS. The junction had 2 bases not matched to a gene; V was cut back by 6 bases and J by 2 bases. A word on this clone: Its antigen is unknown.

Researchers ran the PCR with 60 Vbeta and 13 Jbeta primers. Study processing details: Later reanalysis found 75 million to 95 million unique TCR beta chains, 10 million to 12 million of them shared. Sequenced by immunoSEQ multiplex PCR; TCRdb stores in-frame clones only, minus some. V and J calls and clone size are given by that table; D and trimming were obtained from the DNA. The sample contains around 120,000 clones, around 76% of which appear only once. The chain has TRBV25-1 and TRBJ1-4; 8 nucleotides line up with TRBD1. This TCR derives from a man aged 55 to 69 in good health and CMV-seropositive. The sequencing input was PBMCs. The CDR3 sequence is CASRYRGTNEKLFF. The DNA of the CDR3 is TGTGCCAGCAGATACAGGGGGACTAATGAAAAACTGTTTTTT.